This TCR beta chain appears in the sequencing data of a study of blood T cell repertoires in COVID-19. Study-wide background: The United States, Italy and Spain were the sources of the acute and convalescent COVID-19 samples. From T cells, B-cell-depleted T cells, or PBMCs came the material, which was cDNA or gDNA.

Trimming at V came to 4 bases and at J to 4 bases, leaving 9 bases not matched to a gene. CDR3 size: 16 residues. CDR1 and CDR2 from the germline V gene are LNHDA and SQIVND (reference sequence). Methods used by the authors: Amplification of reference gene primers provided the estimated nucleated cell counts. Sequencing used immunoSEQ multiplex PCR; TCRdb keeps in-frame clones, though not all of them. The DNA gave D and trimming, while V, J and clone size come from that table. The table shows over 250,000 clones, with roughly 85% occurring only once. The V and J genes are TRBV19 and TRBJ2-5; 10 bases match TRBD1. The origin of this receptor is a man aged 45-60 years with active or convalescent COVID-19. The specimen sequenced was peripheral blood. The CDR3 sequence: CASSTRTGGVGETQYF. CDR3 sequence (DNA): TGTGCCAGTAGTACCAGGACAGGGGGTGTGGGAGAGACCCAGTACTTC.